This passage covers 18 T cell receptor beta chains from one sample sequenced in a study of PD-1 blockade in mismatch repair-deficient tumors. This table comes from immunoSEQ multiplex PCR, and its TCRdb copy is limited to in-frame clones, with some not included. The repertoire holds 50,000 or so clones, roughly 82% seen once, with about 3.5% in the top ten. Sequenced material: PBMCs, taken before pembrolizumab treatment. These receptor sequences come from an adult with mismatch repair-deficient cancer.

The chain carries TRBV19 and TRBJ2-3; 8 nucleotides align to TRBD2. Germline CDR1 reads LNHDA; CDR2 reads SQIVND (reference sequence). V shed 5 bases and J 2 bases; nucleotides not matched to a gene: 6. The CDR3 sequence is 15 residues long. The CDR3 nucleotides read TGTGCCAGTAGTGTCAGCGGGAGCGACACAGATACGCAGTATTTT. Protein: CASSVSGSDTDTQYF.

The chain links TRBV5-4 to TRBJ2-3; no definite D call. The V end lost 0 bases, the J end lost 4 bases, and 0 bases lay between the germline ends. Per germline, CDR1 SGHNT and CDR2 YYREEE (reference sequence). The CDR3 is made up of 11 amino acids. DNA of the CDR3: TGTGCCAGCAGCTTGGCAGATACGCAGTATTTT. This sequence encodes CASSLADTQYF.

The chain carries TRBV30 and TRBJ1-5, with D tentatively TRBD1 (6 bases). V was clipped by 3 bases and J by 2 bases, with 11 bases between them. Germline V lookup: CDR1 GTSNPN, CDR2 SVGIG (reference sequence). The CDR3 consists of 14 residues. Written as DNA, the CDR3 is TGTGCCTGGAGGAGGGGGGGAGGCAATCAGCCCCAGCATTTT. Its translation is CAWRRGGGNQPQHF.

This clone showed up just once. The chain's CDR3 is CASSLIPGRGVGETQYF. CDR3 DNA: TGTGCCAGCAGCTTAATCCCCGGGAGGGGAGTTGGAGAGACCCAGTACTTC. The rearrangement joins TRBV7-2 to TRBJ2-5, with TRBD2 matching over 8 bases. The germline CDR1 and CDR2 sequences are SGHTA and FQGNSA. This CDR3 has 17 amino acids. Trimming removed 2 bases from V and 4 bases from J; junction bases left unmatched: 12.

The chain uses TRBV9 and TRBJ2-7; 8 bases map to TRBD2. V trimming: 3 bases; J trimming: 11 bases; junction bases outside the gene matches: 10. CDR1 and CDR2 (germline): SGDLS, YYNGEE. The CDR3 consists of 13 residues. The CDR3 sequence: CASSEASSGLEYF. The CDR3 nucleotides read TGTGCCAGCAGCGAGGCGTCTAGCGGGTTAGAGTACTTC.

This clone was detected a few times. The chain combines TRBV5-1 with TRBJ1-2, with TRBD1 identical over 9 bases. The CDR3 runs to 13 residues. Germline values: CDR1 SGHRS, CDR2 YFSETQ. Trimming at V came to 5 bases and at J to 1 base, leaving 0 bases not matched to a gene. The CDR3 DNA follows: TGCGCCAGCAGGACAGGGGGTAACTATGGCTACACCTTC. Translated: CASRTGGNYGYTF.

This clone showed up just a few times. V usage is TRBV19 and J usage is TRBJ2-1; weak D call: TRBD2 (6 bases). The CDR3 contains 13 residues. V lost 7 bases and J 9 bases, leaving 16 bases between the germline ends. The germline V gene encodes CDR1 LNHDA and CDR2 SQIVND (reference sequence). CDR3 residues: CASTDRRGREQFF. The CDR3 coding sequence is TGTGCCAGTACCGACCGGCGGGGTCGTGAGCAGTTCTTC.

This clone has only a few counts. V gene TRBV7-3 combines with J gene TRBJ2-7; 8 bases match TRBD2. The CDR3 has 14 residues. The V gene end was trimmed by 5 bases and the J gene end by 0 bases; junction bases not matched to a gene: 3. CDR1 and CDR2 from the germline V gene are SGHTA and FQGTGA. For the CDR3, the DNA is TGTGCCAGCAGCCCCAGCGGGAGCTCCTACGAGCAGTACTTC. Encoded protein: CASSPSGSSYEQYF.

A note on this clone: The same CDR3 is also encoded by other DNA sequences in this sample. This CDR3 is CASSTSLSGGTSYEQYF. CDR3 sequence (DNA): TGCGCCAGCAGTACCTCCCTTAGCGGGGGAACCTCCTACGAGCAGTACTTC. The chain links TRBV4-3 to TRBJ2-7; TRBD2 aligns across 9 bases. This CDR3 comprises 17 residues. With V trimmed by 6 bases and J by 0 bases, 12 bases remained unmatched. Germline V gives CDR1 LGHNA, CDR2 YSLEER.

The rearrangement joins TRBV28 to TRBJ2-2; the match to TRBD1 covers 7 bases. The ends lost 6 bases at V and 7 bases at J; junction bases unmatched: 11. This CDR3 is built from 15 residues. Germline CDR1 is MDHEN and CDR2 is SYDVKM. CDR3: CASRIWVGGGGELFF. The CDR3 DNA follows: TGTGCCAGCAGAATATGGGTAGGGGGCGGCGGGGAGCTGTTTTTT.

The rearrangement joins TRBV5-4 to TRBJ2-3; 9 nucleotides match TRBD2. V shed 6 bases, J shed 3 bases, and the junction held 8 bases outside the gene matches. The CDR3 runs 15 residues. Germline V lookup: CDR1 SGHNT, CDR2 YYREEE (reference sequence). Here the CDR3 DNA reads TGTGCCAGCACTTCGGGCGGGAGGGGGACAGATACGCAGTATTTT. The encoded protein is CASTSGGRGTDTQYF. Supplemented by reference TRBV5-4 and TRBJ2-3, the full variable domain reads ETGVTQSPTHLIKTRGQQVTLRCSSQSGHNTVSWYQQALGQGPQFIFQYYREEENGRGNFPPRFSGLQFPNYSSELNVNALELDDSALYLCASTSGGRGTDTQYFGPGTRLTVL.

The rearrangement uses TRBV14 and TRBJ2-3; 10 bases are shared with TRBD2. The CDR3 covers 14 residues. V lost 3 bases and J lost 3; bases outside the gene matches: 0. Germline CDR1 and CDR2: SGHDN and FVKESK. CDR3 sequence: CASSQGLATDTQYF. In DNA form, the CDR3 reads TGTGCCAGCAGCCAGGGACTAGCGACAGATACGCAGTATTTT. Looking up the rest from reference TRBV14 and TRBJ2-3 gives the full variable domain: EAGVTQFPSHSVIEKGQTVTLRCDPISGHDNLYWYRRVMGKEIKFLLHFVKESKQDESGMPNNRFLAERTGGTYSTLKVQPAELEDSGVYFCASSQGLATDTQYFGPGTRLTVL.

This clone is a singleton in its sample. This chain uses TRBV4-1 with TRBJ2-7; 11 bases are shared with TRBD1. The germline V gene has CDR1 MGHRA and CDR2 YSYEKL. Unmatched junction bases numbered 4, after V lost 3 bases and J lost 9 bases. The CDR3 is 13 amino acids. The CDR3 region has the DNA TGCGCCAGCAGCCAGGACAGGGGGCGGTGGCAGTACTTC. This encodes CASSQDRGRWQYF.

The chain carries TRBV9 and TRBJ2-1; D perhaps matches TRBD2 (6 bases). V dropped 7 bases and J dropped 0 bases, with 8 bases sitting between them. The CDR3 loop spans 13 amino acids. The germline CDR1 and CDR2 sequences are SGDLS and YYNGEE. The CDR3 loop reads CASGGYSYNEQFF. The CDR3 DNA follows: TGTGCCAGCGGGGGGTACTCCTACAATGAGCAGTTCTTC.

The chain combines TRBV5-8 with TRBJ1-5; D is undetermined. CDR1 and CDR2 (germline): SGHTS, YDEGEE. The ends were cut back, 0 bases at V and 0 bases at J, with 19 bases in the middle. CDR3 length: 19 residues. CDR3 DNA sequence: TGTGCCAGCAGCTTGGGGGGTTGGACGCATGGATATAGCAATCAGCCCCAGCATTTT. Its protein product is CASSLGGWTHGYSNQPQHF.

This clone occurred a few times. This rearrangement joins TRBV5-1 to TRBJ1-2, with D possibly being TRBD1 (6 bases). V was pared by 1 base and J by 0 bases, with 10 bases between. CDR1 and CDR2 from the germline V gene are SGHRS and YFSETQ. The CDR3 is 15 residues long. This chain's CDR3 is CASSLSGQTNYGYTF. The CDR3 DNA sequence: TGCGCCAGCAGCTTGTCCGGACAGACTAACTATGGCTACACCTTC. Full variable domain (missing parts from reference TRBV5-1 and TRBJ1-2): KAGVTQTPRYLIKTRGQQVTLSCSPISGHRSVSWYQQTPGQGLQFLFEYFSETQRNKGNFPGRFSGRQFSNSRSEMNVSTLELGDSALYLCASSLSGQTNYGYTFGSGTRLTVV.

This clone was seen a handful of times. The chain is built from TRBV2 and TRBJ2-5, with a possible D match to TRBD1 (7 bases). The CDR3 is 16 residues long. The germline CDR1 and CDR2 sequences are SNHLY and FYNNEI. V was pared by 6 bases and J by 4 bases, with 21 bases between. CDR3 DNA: TGTGCCAGCAGAGATGGAGGGGACAGAAGGTTAGAGACCCAGTACTTC. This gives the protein CASRDGGDRRLETQYF.

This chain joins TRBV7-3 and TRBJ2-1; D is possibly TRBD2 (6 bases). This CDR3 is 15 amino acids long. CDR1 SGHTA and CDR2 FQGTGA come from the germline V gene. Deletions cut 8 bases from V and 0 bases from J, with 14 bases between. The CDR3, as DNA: TGTGCCAGCTCCCTAGCGAGTAGCTCCTACAATGAGCAGTTCTTC. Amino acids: CASSLASSSYNEQFF.